This T cell receptor (beta chain) was sequenced in a study of spatial heterogeneity in lung cancer. Specified time point: blood at routine non-recurrence follow-up after resection. V gave up 5 bases and J gave up 5 bases; unmatched junction bases: 6. The length of the CDR3 is 14 residues. CDR1 and CDR2 from the germline V gene are DFQATT and SNEGSKA (reference sequence). Every cDNA TCR molecule received its own unique molecular identifier. TCRdb passed the 5' RACE reads through MiXCR, listing each CDR3 protein once. Of roughly 99,000 distinct CDR3 sequences detected, roughly a fifth appear once; the ten largest clones hold about a fifth.

Sequenced material: PBMCs, taken at follow-up. V and J are TRBV20-1 and TRBJ1-6; 7 bases are shared with TRBD1. The receptor was derived from a male donor with early-stage non-small cell lung cancer. Written as DNA, the CDR3 is TGCAGTGCTGGAAACAGGGGAGATAATTCACCCCTCCACTTT. The encoded protein is CSAGNRGDNSPLHF.